The 32 T cell receptor beta chains below come from one sample, sequenced in a study of T-cell reconstitution after alpha-beta-depleted transplantation in children. It was with unique molecular identifiers that the TCRbeta library was prepared. Using its own MiXCR run on the PCR reads, TCRdb lists one record per CDR3 protein. The table shows around 580,000 distinct CDR3 sequences, with roughly a quarter occurring only once. The sequenced sample was PBMCs, obtained before TCRalphabeta/CD19-depleted stem cell transplant. All receptors derive from a boy younger than two with Wiskott-Aldrich syndrome, due to receive a stem cell transplant.

The chain recombines TRBV5-1 with TRBJ2-5; 9 bases match TRBD2. Germline CDR1 reads SGHRS; CDR2 reads YFSETQ. The CDR3 contains 15 residues. The J segment lost 3 bases and the V segment lost 2 bases, leaving 5 bases of the junction unmatched. CDR3 region: CASSFSGRVEETQYF. DNA for the CDR3: TGCGCCAGCAGCTTTAGCGGGAGAGTGGAAGAGACCCAGTACTTC.

At least ten counts were recorded for this clonotype. V gene TRBV5-1 combines with J gene TRBJ2-3, with 8 bases matching TRBD2. J was trimmed by 1 base and V by 4 bases; bases with no gene match: 8. CDR3 length equals 16 residues. Germline CDR1 and CDR2: SGHRS and YFSETQ. The CDR3 loop is CASSPTGLVGTDTQYF. The CDR3 DNA follows: TGCGCCAGCAGCCCAACGGGACTAGTGGGCACAGATACGCAGTATTTT.

V and J are TRBV9 and TRBJ2-7; D unclear. The CDR3 consists of 15 residues. CDR1 and CDR2 from the germline V gene are SGDLS and YYNGEE. V was trimmed by 0 bases and J by 3 bases, leaving 13 bases between them. The CDR3 sequence is CASSVADQSGYEQYF. CDR3 nucleotides: TGTGCCAGCAGCGTAGCGGACCAGTCCGGCTACGAGCAGTACTTC.

The sample holds a few counts of this clonotype. J is TRBJ2-5 and V is TRBV6-1; TRBD1 matches 7 bases. Looked up from germline, CDR1 is MNHNS and CDR2 is SASEGT. V lost 6 bases, J lost 1 base, and 11 bases stayed unmatched. This CDR3 region has 16 residues. The CDR3: CASRPDLDRSQETQYF. The CDR3 coding sequence is TGTGCCAGCAGACCCGATCTGGACAGGAGCCAAGAGACCCAGTACTTC.

The rearrangement joins TRBV12-3 or TRBV12-4 to TRBJ2-7, with D possibly being TRBD1 (6 bases). CDR3 length: 14 amino acids. Trimming cost V 5 bases and J 1 base, with 12 bases left between them. CDR3 sequence reads: CASSLRGWSYEQYF. The CDR3 coding sequence is TGTGCCAGCAGTCTCAGGGGTTGGTCCTACGAGCAGTACTTC.

This clonotype has just a few counts. V and J are TRBV5-1 and TRBJ1-1; D is unclear. V was clipped by 5 bases and J by 3 bases, with 11 bases between them. Germline values: CDR1 SGHRS, CDR2 YFSETQ. The length of the CDR3 is 13 residues. The CDR3 nucleotides are TGCGCCAGCAGTCTCTTTTGGGACACTGAAGCTTTCTTT. Protein product: CASSLFWDTEAFF.

The chain employs TRBV20-1 and TRBJ1-5; D call uncertain. Germline V CDR1 and CDR2: DFQATT, SNEGSKA (reference sequence). The CDR3 contains 13 residues. V was clipped by 6 bases and J by 4 bases, with 13 bases between them. The CDR3 spells CSAETESNQPQHF. CDR3 nucleotide sequence: TGCAGTGCAGAGACTGAGTCGAATCAGCCCCAGCATTTT.

This clonotype was detected a few times. This CDR3 reads CASSLAPKNTEAFF. The CDR3 bases are TGTGCCAGCAGCTTAGCCCCTAAGAACACTGAAGCTTTCTTT. The chain has TRBV7-3 and TRBJ1-1, with unresolved D. Trimming cost V 2 bases and J 1 base, with 8 bases left between them. Germline CDR1 SGHTA, CDR2 FQGTGA. This CDR3 has 14 residues.

This clonotype was seen a handful of times. The CDR3 here is CASTLRDIRTGELFF. CDR3 sequence (DNA): TGCGCCAGCACCCTCCGGGACATACGCACCGGGGAGCTGTTTTTT. This chain uses TRBV5-1 with TRBJ2-2, with a weak D call TRBD1 (6 bases). CDR1 and CDR2 from the germline V gene are SGHRS and YFSETQ. Trimming removed 6 bases at V and 4 bases at J, with 16 bases between. The CDR3 has 15 amino acids.

This clonotype was seen only a few times. The chain is built from TRBV9 and TRBJ1-1; 7 bases are a match to TRBD1. The CDR3 is 14 amino acids. With 3 bases clipped from V and 7 bases from J, the junction kept 9 bases outside the gene matches. Germline CDR1 reads SGDLS; CDR2 reads YYNGEE. This CDR3 reads CASSDDEGASEAFF. The CDR3, as DNA: TGTGCCAGCAGCGACGACGAGGGGGCGAGTGAAGCTTTCTTT.

This clonotype turned up a few times. The V call is TRBV9, the J call TRBJ2-1, with 7 bases fitting TRBD2. V shed 0 bases, J shed 4 bases, and the junction held 4 bases outside the gene matches. Germline CDR1 reads SGDLS; CDR2 reads YYNGEE. The CDR3 totals 15 residues. CDR3 residues: CASSVVSSGYNEQFF. The CDR3 DNA reads as TGTGCCAGCAGCGTAGTGTCTAGCGGTTACAATGAGCAGTTCTTC.

V usage is TRBV5-1 and J usage is TRBJ2-7, with D unclear. The V end lost 2 bases, the J end lost 1 base, and 7 bases lay between the germline ends. From germline, CDR1 is SGHRS and CDR2 YFSETQ. The CDR3 is made up of 13 amino acids. This CDR3 reads CASSFDLSYEQYF. DNA for the CDR3: TGCGCCAGCAGCTTTGACCTATCCTACGAGCAGTACTTC. The full variable domain, with the rest looked up from reference TRBV5-1 and TRBJ2-7, is KAGVTQTPRYLIKTRGQQVTLSCSPISGHRSVSWYQQTPGQGLQFLFEYFSETQRNKGNFPGRFSGRQFSNSRSEMNVSTLELGDSALYLCASSFDLSYEQYFGPGTRLTVT.

This clonotype was counted a few times. The chain links TRBV24-1 to TRBJ2-2; 11 bases match TRBD2. The CDR3 has 18 amino acids. V lost 8 bases and J lost 4; bases outside the gene matches: 14. In germline, CDR1 is KGHDR, CDR2 SFDVKD. CDR3 in DNA: TGTGCCACCAAGCCGACCGTTACTAGCGGGAGAGGCACCGGGGAGCTGTTTTTT. Translation: CATKPTVTSGRGTGELFF.

The chain links TRBV29-1 to TRBJ2-5; TRBD2 agrees at 10 bases. The germline CDR1 and CDR2 sequences are SQVTM and ANQGSEA. This CDR3 region has 14 residues. V lost 4 bases and J lost 5; bases outside the gene matches: 7. The CDR3 coding sequence is TGCAGCGTTGTCTGGCTAGCGGGAGTGGAGACCCAGTACTTC. Its protein is CSVVWLAGVETQYF.

This clonotype was recorded a few times. V usage is TRBV7-8 and J usage is TRBJ2-7; 10 bases fit TRBD2. The junction had 4 bases not matched to a gene; V was cut back by 5 bases and J by 0 bases. Germline CDR1 SGHVS, CDR2 FQNEAQ. The CDR3 has 15 amino acids. The CDR3 spells CASSPIAGGSYEQYF. CDR3 DNA sequence: TGTGCCAGCAGCCCCATAGCGGGAGGCTCCTACGAGCAGTACTTC.

The rearrangement joins TRBV5-1 to TRBJ2-1; D is perhaps TRBD1 or TRBD2 (5 bases each). V was shortened by 6 bases and J by 5 bases, with 12 bases between the two germline ends. Germline assignment: CDR1 SGHRS and CDR2 YFSETQ. The CDR3 has 13 amino acids. The CDR3 DNA is TGCGCCAGCATTGGGGGTCGGCACAATGAGCAGTTCTTC. It translates to CASIGGRHNEQFF.

The chain combines TRBV19 with TRBJ2-3; 10 bases align to TRBD1. CDR1 is LNHDA and CDR2 is SQIVND in the germline V gene (reference sequence). The CDR3 spans 16 residues. J gave up 4 bases and V 4 bases, and 8 bases lay outside the gene matches. CDR3: CASSKGTGDWADTQYF. DNA for the CDR3: TGTGCCAGTAGTAAAGGGACAGGGGATTGGGCAGATACGCAGTATTTT.

The chain has TRBV19 and TRBJ2-1; 8 bases are a match to TRBD1. Germline V lookup: CDR1 LNHDA, CDR2 SQIVND (reference sequence). Germline trimming cut 4 bases from V and 3 bases from J; bases unmatched to any gene: 8. CDR3 size: 16 residues. CDR3 residues: CASSRVQGAYYNEQFF. CDR3 coding DNA: TGTGCCAGTAGTAGGGTGCAGGGGGCTTACTACAATGAGCAGTTCTTC.

This rearrangement joins TRBV6-1 to TRBJ2-5; 7 positions match TRBD2. Germline assignment: CDR1 MNHNS and CDR2 SASEGT. This CDR3 region has 14 residues. V shed 1 base, J shed 4 bases, and the junction held 3 bases outside the gene matches. The CDR3: CASSEGPGGETQYF. CDR3 coding DNA: TGTGCCAGCAGTGAAGGTCCGGGGGGAGAGACCCAGTACTTC.

The V gene is TRBV12-3 or TRBV12-4, the J gene TRBJ1-5; no reliable D call. With 6 bases removed from V and 4 bases from J, the gap between germline ends came to 16 bases. CDR3 length: 15 amino acids. The CDR3 region has the DNA TGTGCCAGCAGCCCCGGCAGGTTCCCGAATCAGCCCCAGCATTTT. Translating it yields CASSPGRFPNQPQHF.

This clonotype was seen only a few times. DNA for the CDR3: TGCGCCAGCAGCTTGTCTGTTGCTAGCGGCCAAGAGACCCAGTACTTC. Its translation: CASSLSVASGQETQYF. The chain couples TRBV5-1 to TRBJ2-5; 7 bases map to TRBD2. Germline V gene lookup returns CDR1 SGHRS and CDR2 YFSETQ. The CDR3 sequence is 16 residues long. Trimming cost V 1 base and J 1 base; bases outside gene matches: 7.

The rearrangement uses TRBV7-2 and TRBJ2-2, with TRBD2 matching 13 bases. The CDR3 is made up of 17 amino acids. V gave up 5 bases and J gave up 4 bases; unmatched junction bases: 7. Germline V gives CDR1 SGHTA, CDR2 FQGNSA. The CDR3 protein is CASSLRTSGSATGELFF. The CDR3 nucleotides are TGTGCCAGCAGCCTCCGGACTAGCGGGAGCGCCACCGGGGAGCTGTTTTTT.

This chain connects TRBV5-1 to TRBJ2-7, with unresolved D. CDR1 and CDR2 from the germline V gene are SGHRS and YFSETQ. V lost 4 bases to trimming and J lost 5 bases, with 10 bases between them. This CDR3 is built from 12 residues. This CDR3 reads CASSHETNEQYF. The CDR3 DNA follows: TGCGCCAGCAGCCATGAGACCAACGAGCAGTACTTC.

In this sample, this clonotype turned up a few times. The genes are TRBV20-1 and TRBJ2-5, with 10 bases matching TRBD2. The CDR3 contains 16 residues. After removal of 0 bases from V and 2 bases from J, the junction contained 6 bases not matched to a gene. The germline V gene has CDR1 DFQATT and CDR2 SNEGSKA (reference sequence). CDR3 DNA sequence: TGCAGTGCTAGAGATGACAGAGCGGGAGGGCAAGAGACCCAGTACTTC. It encodes CSARDDRAGGQETQYF.

The table lists this clonotype with a few counts. V gene TRBV5-1 combines with J gene TRBJ1-6; D unresolved. This CDR3 spans 19 amino acids. The V end lost 4 bases, the J end lost 0 bases, and 20 bases lay between the germline ends. CDR1 is SGHRS and CDR2 is YFSETQ in the germline V gene. CDR3 nucleotides: TGCGCCAGCAGCACGGACGCAGGCGTACTGAGCTCCTATAATTCACCCCTCCACTTT. Protein sequence: CASSTDAGVLSSYNSPLHF.

This clonotype has only one observation. The genes are TRBV3-1 and TRBJ1-2; D remains unclear. V was shortened by 0 bases and J by 6 bases, with 20 bases between the two germline ends. The CDR3 covers 17 residues. CDR1 is LGHDT and CDR2 is YNNKEL in the germline V gene (reference sequence). In DNA form, the CDR3 reads TGTGCCAGCAGCCAAGACTCTCTGGTCGGTAGTATGAATGGCTACACCTTC. It is translated as CASSQDSLVGSMNGYTF.

This chain uses TRBV20-1 with TRBJ2-5; D possibly uses TRBD1 or TRBD2 (5 bases each). The V and J ends lost 0 bases and 4 bases respectively, with 12 bases between them. Germline V CDR1 and CDR2: DFQATT, SNEGSKA (reference sequence). CDR3 length equals 14 residues. For the CDR3, the DNA is TGCAGTGCTAGAGATTATCGGGGCGGAGAGACCCAGTACTTC. This translates into CSARDYRGGETQYF.

J is TRBJ2-3 and V is TRBV9, with D uncertain. Per the germline V gene, CDR1 is SGDLS and CDR2 is YYNGEE. CDR3 length: 13 residues. V lost 3 bases, J lost 2 bases, and 7 bases lay in between. Here the CDR3 DNA reads TGTGCCAGCAGCGGCAGCTACACAGATACGCAGTATTTT. Protein: CASSGSYTDTQYF.

The rearrangement joins TRBV10-3 to TRBJ2-3; 10 bases are a match to TRBD1. The V gene's germline CDR1 is ENHRY and CDR2 SYGVKD. This CDR3 has 16 residues. With 4 bases clipped from V and 1 base from J, the junction kept 5 bases outside the gene matches. DNA for the CDR3: TGTGCCATCAGTGCGGGACAGGGGACGGGCACAGATACGCAGTATTTT. This translates into CAISAGQGTGTDTQYF.

The chain has TRBV29-1 and TRBJ2-2; D gene uncertain. V was trimmed by 0 bases and J by 6 bases, leaving 11 bases between them. The germline V gene encodes CDR1 SQVTM and CDR2 ANQGSEA. CDR3 length equals 14 residues. The CDR3 DNA reads TGCAGCGTTGAAGATCATAGGCGGCCCGGGGAGCTGTTTTTT. Protein product: CSVEDHRRPGELFF.

This rearrangement joins TRBV14 to TRBJ2-6, with 10 bases aligning to TRBD1. Trimming removed 6 bases from V and 2 bases from J; junction bases left unmatched: 1. Germline assignment: CDR1 SGHDN and CDR2 FVKESK. The CDR3 length is 15 residues. Here the CDR3 DNA reads TGTGCCAGCAGAGGACAGGGGGCTGGGGCCAACGTCCTGACTTTC. Translation gives CASRGQGAGANVLTF.

The chain carries TRBV28 and TRBJ1-6, with a weak D call TRBD1 (5 bases). V lost 5 bases and J lost 0, with 17 bases in between. The CDR3 is made up of 18 amino acids. Per germline, CDR1 MDHEN and CDR2 SYDVKM. The CDR3 reads CASSLLGHDSSYNSPLHF. The CDR3 nucleotides read TGTGCCAGCAGTCTTTTGGGTCACGACAGCTCCTATAATTCACCCCTCCACTTT. The variable domain in full, completed from reference TRBV28 and TRBJ1-6, reads DVKVTQSSRYLVKRTGEKVFLECVQDMDHENMFWYRQDPGLGLRLIYFSYDVKMKEKGDIPEGYSVSREKKERFSLILESASTNQTSMYLCASSLLGHDSSYNSPLHFGNGTRLTVT.